A selection of T cell receptor beta chains follows, all from one sample in a study of cytomegalovirus exposure and HLA in healthy donors. The repertoire was sequenced with immunoSEQ multiplex PCR; TCRdb's copy has only in-frame clones and lacks some. The sample lists roughly 120,000 clones; 70% to 80% were seen once. The sequenced sample consisted of PBMCs. The source of these receptors is a woman aged 40 to 49 in good health and CMV-seropositive. CDR3s include the opening cysteine and the closing phenylalanine or tryptophan. Each record gives: CDR3 length, J gene, D gene, clone size, V gene, CDR3 protein, CDR3 DNA. The D gene is left open where the match is weak. Clone size is not always given. Where it is, it says once, few, many or a class for expanded clones.

CDR3 length: 17; J gene: TRBJ1-5; D gene: NA; clone size: once; V gene: TRBV4-1; CDR3 protein: CASSQGVDSYSNQPQHF; CDR3 DNA: TGCGCCAGCAGCCAAGGGGTCGACAGCTATAGCAATCAGCCCCAGCATTTT
CDR3 length: 15; J gene: TRBJ1-1; D gene: NA; clone size: NA; V gene: TRBV7-2; CDR3 protein: CASSPEGGWNTEAFF; CDR3 DNA: TGTGCCAGCAGCCCAGAGGGAGGGTGGAACACTGAAGCTTTCTTT
CDR3 length: 13; J gene: TRBJ1-2; D gene: NA; clone size: NA; V gene: TRBV18; CDR3 protein: CASSPESGAGYTF; CDR3 DNA: TGTGCCAGCTCACCAGAATCGGGAGCTGGCTACACCTTC
CDR3 length: 14; J gene: TRBJ1-1; D gene: TRBD1; clone size: NA; V gene: TRBV19; CDR3 protein: CASSDGQGGTEAFF; CDR3 DNA: TGTGCCAGTAGTGATGGACAGGGAGGAACTGAAGCTTTCTTT
CDR3 length: 12; J gene: TRBJ2-3; D gene: NA; clone size: NA; V gene: TRBV7-2; CDR3 protein: CASRSGTDTQYF; CDR3 DNA: TGTGCCAGCAGAAGCGGGACAGATACGCAGTATTTT
CDR3 length: 15; J gene: TRBJ1-4; D gene: TRBD1; clone size: NA; V gene: TRBV28; CDR3 protein: CASTAAGTGDEKLFF; CDR3 DNA: TGTGCCAGCACCGCGGCGGGGACAGGGGATGAAAAACTGTTTTTT
CDR3 length: 16; J gene: TRBJ2-5; D gene: TRBD1; clone size: NA; V gene: TRBV13; CDR3 protein: CASSLDRTGGEETQYF; CDR3 DNA: TGTGCCAGCAGCTTGGACCGGACAGGGGGCGAGGAGACCCAGTACTTC
CDR3 length: 14; J gene: TRBJ1-1; D gene: NA; clone size: NA; V gene: TRBV6-5; CDR3 protein: CASSYSAVNTEAFF; CDR3 DNA: TGTGCCAGCAGTTACTCGGCCGTGAACACTGAAGCTTTCTTT
CDR3 length: 15; J gene: TRBJ2-5; D gene: TRBD2; clone size: few; V gene: TRBV29-1; CDR3 protein: CSVEAVAGGPETQYF; CDR3 DNA: TGCAGCGTTGAAGCCGTGGCGGGGGGGCCGGAGACCCAGTACTTC
CDR3 length: 13; J gene: TRBJ2-7; D gene: NA; clone size: NA; V gene: TRBV29-1; CDR3 protein: CSVFDRRAYEQYF; CDR3 DNA: TGCAGCGTTTTTGACAGGCGGGCCTACGAGCAGTACTTC
CDR3 length: 17; J gene: TRBJ1-4; D gene: NA; clone size: once; V gene: TRBV4-1; CDR3 protein: CASSPQGETATNEKLFF; CDR3 DNA: TGCGCCAGCAGCCCTCAGGGTGAGACAGCAACTAATGAAAAACTGTTTTTT
CDR3 length: 16; J gene: TRBJ2-5; D gene: TRBD2; clone size: NA; V gene: TRBV29-1; CDR3 protein: CSVEGASGGLQETQYF; CDR3 DNA: TGCAGCGTTGAAGGTGCCAGCGGGGGCCTCCAAGAGACCCAGTACTTC
CDR3 length: 13; J gene: TRBJ2-5; D gene: NA; clone size: NA; V gene: TRBV19; CDR3 protein: CASSTQSQETQYF; CDR3 DNA: TGTGCCAGTAGCACACAGTCGCAAGAGACCCAGTACTTC
CDR3 length: 15; J gene: TRBJ2-2; D gene: TRBD1; clone size: NA; V gene: TRBV4-1; CDR3 protein: CASSHMTGGTGELFF; CDR3 DNA: TGCGCCAGCAGCCATATGACAGGGGGCACCGGGGAGCTGTTTTTT
CDR3 length: 14; J gene: TRBJ2-1; D gene: NA; clone size: few; V gene: TRBV5-4; CDR3 protein: CASSLVGQGLQPFF; CDR3 DNA: TGTGCCAGCAGCTTAGTAGGCCAGGGTCTTCAACCGTTCTTC
CDR3 length: 14; J gene: TRBJ1-2; D gene: NA; clone size: NA; V gene: TRBV2; CDR3 protein: CASSVEGVDYGYTF; CDR3 DNA: TGTGCCAGCAGTGTAGAGGGAGTGGACTATGGCTACACCTTC
CDR3 length: 11; J gene: TRBJ1-2; D gene: NA; clone size: NA; V gene: TRBV29-1; CDR3 protein: CSVEAGPGYTF; CDR3 DNA: TGCAGCGTTGAAGCAGGGCCGGGCTACACCTTC
CDR3 length: 14; J gene: TRBJ2-7; D gene: TRBD1; clone size: once; V gene: TRBV5-4; CDR3 protein: CASSLTGTAYEQYF; CDR3 DNA: TGTGCCAGCAGCTTAACCGGGACAGCCTACGAGCAGTACTTC
CDR3 length: 14; J gene: TRBJ2-1; D gene: TRBD1; clone size: NA; V gene: TRBV7-8; CDR3 protein: CASSLGQGVNEQFF; CDR3 DNA: TGTGCCAGCAGTCTCGGACAGGGGGTCAATGAGCAGTTCTTC
CDR3 length: 16; J gene: TRBJ1-1; D gene: NA; clone size: NA; V gene: TRBV1; CDR3 protein: CTSSPDRDYLNTEAFF; CDR3 DNA: TGCACCAGCAGCCCGGACAGGGATTACTTGAACACTGAAGCTTTCTTT
CDR3 length: 16; J gene: TRBJ2-5; D gene: NA; clone size: few; V gene: TRBV9; CDR3 protein: CASSPTGTFSLRAQYF; CDR3 DNA: TGTGCCAGCAGCCCTACCGGGACTTTCTCGTTGAGGGCCCAGTACTTC
CDR3 length: 15; J gene: TRBJ2-7; D gene: TRBD2; clone size: NA; V gene: TRBV7-3; CDR3 protein: CASSRTGLAGYEQYF; CDR3 DNA: TGTGCCAGCAGCCGCACGGGACTAGCGGGTTACGAGCAGTACTTC
CDR3 length: 15; J gene: TRBJ1-3; D gene: TRBD1; clone size: NA; V gene: TRBV7-9; CDR3 protein: CASSPRQGESNTIYF; CDR3 DNA: TGTGCCAGCAGTCCACGACAGGGAGAGTCAAACACCATATATTTT
CDR3 length: 17; J gene: TRBJ1-1; D gene: NA; clone size: NA; V gene: TRBV11-2; CDR3 protein: CASSLESTAHLPTEAFF; CDR3 DNA: TGTGCCAGCAGCTTAGAGTCGACAGCACATCTCCCCACTGAAGCTTTCTTT